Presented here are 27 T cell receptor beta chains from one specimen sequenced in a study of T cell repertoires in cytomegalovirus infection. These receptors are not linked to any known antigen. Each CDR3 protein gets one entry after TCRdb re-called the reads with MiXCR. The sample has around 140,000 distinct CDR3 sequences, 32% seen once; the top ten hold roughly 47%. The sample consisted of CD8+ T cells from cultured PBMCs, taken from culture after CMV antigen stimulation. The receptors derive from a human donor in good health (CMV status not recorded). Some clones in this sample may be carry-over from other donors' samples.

Here the CDR3 reads CASSYQAGGNTEAFF. Here the CDR3 DNA reads TGTGCCAGCAGTTACCAGGCAGGGGGAAACACTGAAGCTTTCTTT. V is TRBV6-2 or TRBV6-3 and J is TRBJ1-1, with TRBD1 matching 7 bases. The CDR3 spans 15 residues. Per the germline V gene, CDR1 is MNHEY and CDR2 is SVGEGT. V shed 2 bases, J shed 2 bases, and the junction held 5 bases outside the gene matches.

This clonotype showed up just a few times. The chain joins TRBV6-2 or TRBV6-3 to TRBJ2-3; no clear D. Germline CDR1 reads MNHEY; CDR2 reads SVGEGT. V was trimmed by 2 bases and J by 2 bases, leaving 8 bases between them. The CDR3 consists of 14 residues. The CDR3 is CASSYVASTDTQYF. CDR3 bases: TGTGCCAGCAGTTACGTGGCCTCCACAGATACGCAGTATTTT.

CDR3 nucleotides: TGTGCCAGCAGTTTAGGGGGGGCGGCGAACACCGGGGAGCTGTTTTTT. Its protein product is CASSLGGAANTGELFF. V is TRBV27 and J is TRBJ2-2; tentative D call: TRBD2 (7 bases). The ends were cut back, 2 bases at V and 0 bases at J, with 10 bases in the middle. The CDR3 has 16 residues. Germline CDR1 MNHEY, CDR2 SMNVEV (reference sequence).

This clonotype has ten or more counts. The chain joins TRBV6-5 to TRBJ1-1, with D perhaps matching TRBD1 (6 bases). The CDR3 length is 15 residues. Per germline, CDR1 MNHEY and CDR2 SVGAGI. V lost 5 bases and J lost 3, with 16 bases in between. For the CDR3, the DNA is TGTGCCAGCAGTCTCCGAGGGGGGGCGGACACTGAAGCTTTCTTT. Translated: CASSLRGGADTEAFF.

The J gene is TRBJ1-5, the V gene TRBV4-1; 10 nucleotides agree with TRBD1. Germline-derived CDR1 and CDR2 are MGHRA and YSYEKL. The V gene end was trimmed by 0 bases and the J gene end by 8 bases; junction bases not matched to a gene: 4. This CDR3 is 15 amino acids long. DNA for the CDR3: TGCGCCAGCAGCCAAGAGGACAGGGGGACGGAGCCCCAGCATTTT. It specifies CASSQEDRGTEPQHF.

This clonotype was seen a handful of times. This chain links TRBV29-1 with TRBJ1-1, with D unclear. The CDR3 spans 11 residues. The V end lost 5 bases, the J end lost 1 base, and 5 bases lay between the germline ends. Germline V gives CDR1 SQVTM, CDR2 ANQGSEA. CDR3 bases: TGCAGCGTTCTAGCGAACACTGAAGCTTTCTTT. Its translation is CSVLANTEAFF.

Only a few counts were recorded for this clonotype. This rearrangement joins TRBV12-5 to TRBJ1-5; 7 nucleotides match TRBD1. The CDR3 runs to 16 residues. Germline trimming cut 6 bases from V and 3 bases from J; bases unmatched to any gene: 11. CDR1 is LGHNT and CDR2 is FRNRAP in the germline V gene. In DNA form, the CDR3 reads TGTGCTAGTGGGTCAGAGAGGGACAGCCCCAATCAGCCCCAGCATTTT. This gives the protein CASGSERDSPNQPQHF.

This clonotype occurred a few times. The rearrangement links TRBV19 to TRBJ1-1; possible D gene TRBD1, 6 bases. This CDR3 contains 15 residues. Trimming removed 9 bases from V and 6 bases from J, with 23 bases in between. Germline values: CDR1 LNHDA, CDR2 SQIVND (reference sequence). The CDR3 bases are TGTGCCAGCTACGTACAGGGAGTGAGGGCGGCTGAAGCTTTCTTT. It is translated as CASYVQGVRAAEAFF.

The CDR3 region is CASSRLEPGNTIYF. DNA of the CDR3: TGTGCCAGCAGCCGCCTGGAGCCAGGAAACACCATATATTTT. V is TRBV5-6 and J is TRBJ1-3; D uncertain. This CDR3 is built from 14 residues. Looked up from germline, CDR1 is SGHDT and CDR2 is YYEEEE. V was clipped by 4 bases and J by 4 bases, with 12 bases between them.

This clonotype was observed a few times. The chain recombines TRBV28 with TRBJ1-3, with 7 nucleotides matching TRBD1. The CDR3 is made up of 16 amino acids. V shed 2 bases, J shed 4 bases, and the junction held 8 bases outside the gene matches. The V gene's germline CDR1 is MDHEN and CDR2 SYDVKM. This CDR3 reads CASSLSEGAQGNTIYF. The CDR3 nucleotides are TGTGCCAGCAGTTTAAGTGAGGGGGCGCAAGGAAACACCATATATTTT. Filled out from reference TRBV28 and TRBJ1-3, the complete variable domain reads DVKVTQSSRYLVKRTGEKVFLECVQDMDHENMFWYRQDPGLGLRLIYFSYDVKMKEKGDIPEGYSVSREKKERFSLILESASTNQTSMYLCASSLSEGAQGNTIYFGEGSWLTVV.

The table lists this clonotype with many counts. CDR3 coding DNA: TGTGCCAGCAGTGACGAAGACACCCCGGGACTAGCTTCTTCCTACGAGCAGTACTTC. Its protein is CASSDEDTPGLASSYEQYF. The chain recombines TRBV2 with TRBJ2-7; 9 positions agree with TRBD2. After removal of 3 bases from V and 1 base from J, the junction contained 16 bases not matched to a gene. The CDR3 is made up of 19 amino acids. Germline-derived CDR1 and CDR2 are SNHLY and FYNNEI.

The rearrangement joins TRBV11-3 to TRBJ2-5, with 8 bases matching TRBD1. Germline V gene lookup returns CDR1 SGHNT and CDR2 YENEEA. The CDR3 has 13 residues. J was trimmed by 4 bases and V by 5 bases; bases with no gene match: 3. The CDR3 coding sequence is TGTGCCAGCAGCGACAGGGGTTCAGAGACCCAGTACTTC. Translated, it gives CASSDRGSETQYF.

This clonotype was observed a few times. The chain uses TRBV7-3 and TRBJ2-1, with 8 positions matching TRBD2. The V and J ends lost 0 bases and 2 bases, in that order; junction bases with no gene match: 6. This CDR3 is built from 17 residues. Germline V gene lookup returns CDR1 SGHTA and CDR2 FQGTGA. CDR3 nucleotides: TGTGCCAGCAGCTTAACGGCTTCGGGGGGGGCCTACAATGAGCAGTTCTTC. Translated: CASSLTASGGAYNEQFF. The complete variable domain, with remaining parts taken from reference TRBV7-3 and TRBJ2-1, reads GAGVSQTPSNKVTEKGKYVELRCDPISGHTALYWYRQSLGQGPEFLIYFQGTGAADDSGLPNDRFFAVRPEGSVSTLKIQRTERGDSAVYLCASSLTASGGAYNEQFFGPGTRLTVL.

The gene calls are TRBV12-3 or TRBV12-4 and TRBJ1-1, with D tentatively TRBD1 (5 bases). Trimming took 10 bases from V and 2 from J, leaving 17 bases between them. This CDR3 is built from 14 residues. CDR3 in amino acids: CATQRGTSNTEAFF. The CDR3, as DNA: TGTGCCACCCAGAGGGGCACAAGCAACACTGAAGCTTTCTTT.

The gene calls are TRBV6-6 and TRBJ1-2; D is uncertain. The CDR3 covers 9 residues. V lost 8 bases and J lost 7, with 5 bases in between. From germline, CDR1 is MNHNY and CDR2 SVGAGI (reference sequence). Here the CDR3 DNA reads TGTGCCAGCGGAATTGGCTACACCTTC. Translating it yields CASGIGYTF.

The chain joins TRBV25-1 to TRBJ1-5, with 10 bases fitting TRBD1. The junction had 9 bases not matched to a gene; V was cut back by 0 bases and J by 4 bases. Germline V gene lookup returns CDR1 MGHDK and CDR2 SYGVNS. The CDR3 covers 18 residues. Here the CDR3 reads CASSEYMRQGARNQPQHF. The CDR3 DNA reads TGTGCCAGCAGTGAATATATGAGACAGGGGGCTCGGAATCAGCCCCAGCATTTT. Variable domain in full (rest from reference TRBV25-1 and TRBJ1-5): EADIYQTPRYLVIGTGKKITLECSQTMGHDKMYWYQQDPGMELHLIHYSYGVNSTEKGDLSSESTVSRIRTEHFPLTLESARPSHTSQYLCASSEYMRQGARNQPQHFGDGTRLSIL.

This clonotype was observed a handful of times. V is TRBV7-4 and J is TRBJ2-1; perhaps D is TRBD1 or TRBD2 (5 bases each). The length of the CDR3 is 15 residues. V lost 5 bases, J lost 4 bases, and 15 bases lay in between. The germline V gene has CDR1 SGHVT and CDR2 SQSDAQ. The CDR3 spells CASSPTGASYNEQFF. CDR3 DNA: TGTGCCAGCAGCCCCACCGGGGCTAGTTACAATGAGCAGTTCTTC.

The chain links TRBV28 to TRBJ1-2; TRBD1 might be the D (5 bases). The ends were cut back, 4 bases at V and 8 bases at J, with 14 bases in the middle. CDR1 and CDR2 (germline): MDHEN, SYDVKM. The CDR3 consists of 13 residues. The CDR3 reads CASSSNQGEGYTF. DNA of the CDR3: TGTGCCAGCAGTTCAAACCAGGGAGAGGGCTACACCTTC.

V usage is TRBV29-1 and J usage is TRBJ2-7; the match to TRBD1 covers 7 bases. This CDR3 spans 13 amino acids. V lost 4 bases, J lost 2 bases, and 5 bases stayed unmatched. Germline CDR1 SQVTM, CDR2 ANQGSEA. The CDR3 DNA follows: TGCAGCGTTGGGACCACAGGGGCCTACGAGCAGTACTTC. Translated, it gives CSVGTTGAYEQYF.

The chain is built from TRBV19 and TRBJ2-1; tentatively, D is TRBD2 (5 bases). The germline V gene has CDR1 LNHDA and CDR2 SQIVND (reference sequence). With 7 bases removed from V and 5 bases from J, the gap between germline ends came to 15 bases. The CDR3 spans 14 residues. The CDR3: CASTFGWGDNEQFF. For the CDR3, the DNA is TGTGCCAGTACATTCGGTTGGGGAGACAATGAGCAGTTCTTC.

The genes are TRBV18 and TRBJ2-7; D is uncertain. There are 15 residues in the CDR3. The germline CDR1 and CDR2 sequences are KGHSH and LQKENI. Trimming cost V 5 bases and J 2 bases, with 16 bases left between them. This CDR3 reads CASSTRDSPTYEQYF. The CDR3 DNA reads TGTGCCAGCTCAACACGAGACTCACCCACCTACGAGCAGTACTTC.

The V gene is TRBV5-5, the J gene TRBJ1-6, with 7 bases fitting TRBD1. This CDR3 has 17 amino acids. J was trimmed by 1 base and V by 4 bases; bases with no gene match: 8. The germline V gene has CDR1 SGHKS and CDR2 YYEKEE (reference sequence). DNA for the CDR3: TGTGCCAGCAGCAAATCGACAGGGTTGTCCTATAATTCACCCCTCCACTTT. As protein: CASSKSTGLSYNSPLHF.

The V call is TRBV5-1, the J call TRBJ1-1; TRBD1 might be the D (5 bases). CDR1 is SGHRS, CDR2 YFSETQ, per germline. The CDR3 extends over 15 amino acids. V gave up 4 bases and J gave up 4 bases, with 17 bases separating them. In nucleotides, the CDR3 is TGCGCCAGCAGCCTGGGACCGGCTAAGACCACTGAAGCTTTCTTT. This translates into CASSLGPAKTTEAFF.

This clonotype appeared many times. In DNA, the CDR3 is TGTGCCAGCAGTGATAGACAGGGGGTAGGCAATCAGCCCCAGCATTTT. It encodes CASSDRQGVGNQPQHF. V and J are TRBV6-1 and TRBJ1-5, with 9 nucleotides matching TRBD1. Unmatched junction bases numbered 5, after V lost 3 bases and J lost 2 bases. From germline, CDR1 is MNHNS and CDR2 SASEGT. The length of the CDR3 is 16 residues.

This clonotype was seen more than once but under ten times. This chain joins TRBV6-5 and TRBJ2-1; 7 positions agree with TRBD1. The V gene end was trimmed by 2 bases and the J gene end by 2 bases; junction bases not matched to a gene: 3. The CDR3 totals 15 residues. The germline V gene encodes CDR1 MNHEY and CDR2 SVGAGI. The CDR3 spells CASSYVGTAYNEQFF. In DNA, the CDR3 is TGTGCCAGCAGTTACGTCGGGACAGCCTACAATGAGCAGTTCTTC.

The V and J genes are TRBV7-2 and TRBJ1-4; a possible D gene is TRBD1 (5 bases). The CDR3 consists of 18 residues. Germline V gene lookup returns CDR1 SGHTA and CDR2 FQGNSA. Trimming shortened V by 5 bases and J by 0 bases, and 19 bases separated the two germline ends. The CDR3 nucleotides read TGTGCCAGCAGCCCCGGGGGGTGGACCTCTGCAACTAATGAAAAACTGTTTTTT. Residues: CASSPGGWTSATNEKLFF.

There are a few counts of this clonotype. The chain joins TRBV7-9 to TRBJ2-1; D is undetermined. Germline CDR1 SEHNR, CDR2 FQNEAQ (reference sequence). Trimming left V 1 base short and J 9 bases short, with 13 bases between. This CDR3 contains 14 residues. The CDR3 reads CASSLDYGRAEQFF. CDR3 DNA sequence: TGTGCCAGCAGCTTAGACTACGGCCGGGCTGAGCAGTTCTTC.